This T cell receptor (beta chain) was documented in a study of cytomegalovirus exposure and HLA in healthy donors. Findings of the study overall: Diagnosis of cytomegalovirus status made by the classifier reportedly showed high specificity and sensitivity. Relative to equally common others, HLA-associated TCR beta chains showed greater clonal expansion in a later analysis.

PCR employed 60 Vbeta and 13 Jbeta primers. Repertoires were generated with immunoSEQ multiplex PCR, while TCRdb's copy carries only in-frame clones and drops some. The table has about 130,000 clones, roughly 79% seen once. CDR1 and CDR2 from the germline V gene are MGHDK and SYGVNS. The CDR3 extends over 14 amino acids. V was clipped by 10 bases and J by 5 bases; unmatched bases: 7. Comment on this clone: Its target is unknown.

This sequence was found in a woman between 50 and 59 years old in good health and CMV-seronegative. The chain uses TRBV25-1 and TRBJ2-3; TRBD1 matches 12 bases. Sequenced: PBMCs. DNA of the CDR3: TGTGCCACCGAGGGACAGGGGGCTGGAGATACGCAGTATTTT. This translates into CATEGQGAGDTQYF.